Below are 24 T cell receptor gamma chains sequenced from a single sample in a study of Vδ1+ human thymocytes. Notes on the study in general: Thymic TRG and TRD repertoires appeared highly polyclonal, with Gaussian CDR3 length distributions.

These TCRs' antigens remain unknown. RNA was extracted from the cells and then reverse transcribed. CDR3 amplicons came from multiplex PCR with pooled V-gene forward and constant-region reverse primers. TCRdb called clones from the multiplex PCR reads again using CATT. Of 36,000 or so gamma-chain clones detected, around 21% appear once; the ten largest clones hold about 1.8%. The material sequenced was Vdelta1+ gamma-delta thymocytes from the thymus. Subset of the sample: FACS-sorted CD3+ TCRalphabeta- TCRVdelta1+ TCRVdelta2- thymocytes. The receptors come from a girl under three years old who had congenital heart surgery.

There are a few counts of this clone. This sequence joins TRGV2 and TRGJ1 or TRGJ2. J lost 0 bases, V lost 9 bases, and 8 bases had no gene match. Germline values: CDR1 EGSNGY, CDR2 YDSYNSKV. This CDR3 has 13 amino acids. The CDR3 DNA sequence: TGTGCCACCGTTTCTAAGAATTATTATAAGAAACTCTTT. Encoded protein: CATVSKNYYKKLF.

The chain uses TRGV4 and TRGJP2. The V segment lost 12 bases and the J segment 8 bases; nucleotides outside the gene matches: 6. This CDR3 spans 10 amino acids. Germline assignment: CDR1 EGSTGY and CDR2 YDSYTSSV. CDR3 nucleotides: TGTGCCCCTACGGATTGGATCAAGACGTTT. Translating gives CAPTDWIKTF.

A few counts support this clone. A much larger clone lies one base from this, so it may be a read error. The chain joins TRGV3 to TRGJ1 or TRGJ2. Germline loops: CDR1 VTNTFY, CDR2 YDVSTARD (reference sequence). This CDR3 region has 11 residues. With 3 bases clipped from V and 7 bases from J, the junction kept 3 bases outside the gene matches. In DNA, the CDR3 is TGTGCCACCTGGGACCACTATAAGAAACTCTTT. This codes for CATWDHYKKLF.

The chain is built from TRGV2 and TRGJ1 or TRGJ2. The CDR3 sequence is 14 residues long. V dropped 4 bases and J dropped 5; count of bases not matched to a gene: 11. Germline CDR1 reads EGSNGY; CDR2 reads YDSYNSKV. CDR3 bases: TGTGCCACCTGGGAAGGCTTTAGGGATTATAAGAAACTCTTT. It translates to CATWEGFRDYKKLF.

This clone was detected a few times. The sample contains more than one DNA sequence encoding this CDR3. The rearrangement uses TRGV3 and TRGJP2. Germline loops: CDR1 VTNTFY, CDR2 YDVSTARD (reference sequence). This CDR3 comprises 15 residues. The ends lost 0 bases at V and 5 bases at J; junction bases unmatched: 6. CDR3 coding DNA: TGTGCCACCTGGGACAGGCTGGGGAGTGATTGGATCAAGACGTTT. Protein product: CATWDRLGSDWIKTF.

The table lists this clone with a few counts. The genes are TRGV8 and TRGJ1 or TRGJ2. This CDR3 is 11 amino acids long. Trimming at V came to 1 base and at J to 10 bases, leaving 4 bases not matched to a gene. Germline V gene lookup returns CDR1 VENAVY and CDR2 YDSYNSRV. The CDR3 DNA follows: TGTGCCACCTGGGATAGCGAAAAGAAACTCTTT. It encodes CATWDSEKKLF.

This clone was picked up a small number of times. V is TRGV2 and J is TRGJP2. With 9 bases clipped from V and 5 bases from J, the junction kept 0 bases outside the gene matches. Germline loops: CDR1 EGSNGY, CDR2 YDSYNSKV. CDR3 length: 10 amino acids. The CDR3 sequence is CATSDWIKTF. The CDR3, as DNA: TGTGCCACCAGTGATTGGATCAAGACGTTT.

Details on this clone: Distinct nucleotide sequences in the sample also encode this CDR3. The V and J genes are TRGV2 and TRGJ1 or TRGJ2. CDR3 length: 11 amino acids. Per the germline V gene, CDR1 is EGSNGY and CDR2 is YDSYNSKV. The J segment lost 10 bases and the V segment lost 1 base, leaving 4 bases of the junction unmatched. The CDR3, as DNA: TGTGCCACCTGGGACGGTAGAAAGAAACTCTTT. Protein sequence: CATWDGRKKLF.

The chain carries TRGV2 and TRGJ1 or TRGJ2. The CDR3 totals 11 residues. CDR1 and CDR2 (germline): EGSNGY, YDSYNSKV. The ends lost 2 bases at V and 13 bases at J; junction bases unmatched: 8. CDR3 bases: TGTGCCACCTGGGACGCCCGAGGAAAACTCTTT. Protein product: CATWDARGKLF.

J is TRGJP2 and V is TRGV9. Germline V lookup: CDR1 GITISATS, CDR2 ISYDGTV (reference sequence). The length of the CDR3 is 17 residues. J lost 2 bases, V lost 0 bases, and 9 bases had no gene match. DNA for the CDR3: TGTGCCTTGTGGGAGGTGCCTCTGGGGAGTAGTGATTGGATCAAGACGTTT. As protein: CALWEVPLGSSDWIKTF.

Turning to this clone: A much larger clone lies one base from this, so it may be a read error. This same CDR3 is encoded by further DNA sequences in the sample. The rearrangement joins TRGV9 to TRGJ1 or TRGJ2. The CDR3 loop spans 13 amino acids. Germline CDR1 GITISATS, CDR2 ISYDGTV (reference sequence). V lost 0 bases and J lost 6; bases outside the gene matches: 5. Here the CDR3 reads CALWEVRRYKKLF. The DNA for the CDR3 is TGTGCCTTGTGGGAGGTGCGGCGTTATAAGAAACTCTTT.

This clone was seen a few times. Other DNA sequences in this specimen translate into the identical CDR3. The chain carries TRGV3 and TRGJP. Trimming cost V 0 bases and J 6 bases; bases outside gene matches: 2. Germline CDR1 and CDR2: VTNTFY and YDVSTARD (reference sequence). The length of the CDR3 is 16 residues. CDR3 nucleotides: TGTGCCACCTGGGACAGGCGAGAGTTGGGCAAAAAAATCAAGGTATTT. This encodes CATWDRRELGKKIKVF.

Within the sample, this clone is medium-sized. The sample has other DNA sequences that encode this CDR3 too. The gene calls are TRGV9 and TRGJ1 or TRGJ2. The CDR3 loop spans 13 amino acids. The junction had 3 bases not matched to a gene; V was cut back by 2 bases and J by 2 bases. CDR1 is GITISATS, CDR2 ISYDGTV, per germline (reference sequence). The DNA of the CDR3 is TGTGCCTTGTGGGAGGCCCATTATTATAAGAAACTCTTT. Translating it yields CALWEAHYYKKLF.

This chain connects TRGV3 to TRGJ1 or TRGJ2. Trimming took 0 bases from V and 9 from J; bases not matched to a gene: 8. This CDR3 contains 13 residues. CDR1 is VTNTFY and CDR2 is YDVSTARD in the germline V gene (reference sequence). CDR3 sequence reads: CATWDRQLSKKLF. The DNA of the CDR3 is TGTGCCACCTGGGACAGGCAGCTGAGTAAGAAACTCTTT.

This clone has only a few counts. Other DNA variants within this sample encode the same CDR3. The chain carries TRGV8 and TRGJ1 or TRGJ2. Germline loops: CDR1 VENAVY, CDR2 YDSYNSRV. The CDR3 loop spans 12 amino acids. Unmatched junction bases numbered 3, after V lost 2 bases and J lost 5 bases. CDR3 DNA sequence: TGTGCCACCTGGGATACCGATTATAAGAAACTCTTT. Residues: CATWDTDYKKLF.

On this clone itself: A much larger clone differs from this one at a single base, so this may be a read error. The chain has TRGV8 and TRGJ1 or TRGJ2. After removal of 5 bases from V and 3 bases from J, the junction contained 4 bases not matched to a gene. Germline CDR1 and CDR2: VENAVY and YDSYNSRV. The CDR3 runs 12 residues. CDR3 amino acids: CATWAIYYKKLF. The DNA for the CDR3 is TGTGCCACCTGGGCCATTTATTATAAGAAACTCTTT.

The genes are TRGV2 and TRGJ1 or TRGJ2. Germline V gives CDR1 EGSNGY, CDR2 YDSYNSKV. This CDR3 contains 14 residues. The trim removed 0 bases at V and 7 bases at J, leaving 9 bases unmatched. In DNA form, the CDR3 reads TGTGCCACCTGGGACGGGCCCGGCTGGTATAAGAAACTCTTT. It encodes CATWDGPGWYKKLF.

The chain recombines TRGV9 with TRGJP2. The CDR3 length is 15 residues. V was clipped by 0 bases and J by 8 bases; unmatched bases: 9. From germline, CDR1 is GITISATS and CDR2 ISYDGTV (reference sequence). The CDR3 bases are TGTGCCTTGTGGGAGGTGCAATTGGGCGATTGGATCAAGACGTTT. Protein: CALWEVQLGDWIKTF.

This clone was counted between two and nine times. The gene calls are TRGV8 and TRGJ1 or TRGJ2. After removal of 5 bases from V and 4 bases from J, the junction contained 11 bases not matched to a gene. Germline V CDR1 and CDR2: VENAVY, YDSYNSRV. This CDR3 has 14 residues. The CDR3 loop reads CATWVELPYYKKLF. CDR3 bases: TGTGCCACCTGGGTCGAGCTCCCATATTATAAGAAACTCTTT.

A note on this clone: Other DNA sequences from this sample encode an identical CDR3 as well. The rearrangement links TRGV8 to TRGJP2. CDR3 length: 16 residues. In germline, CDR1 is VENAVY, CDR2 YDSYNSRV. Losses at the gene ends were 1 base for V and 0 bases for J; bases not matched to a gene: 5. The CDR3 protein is CATWDRGDSSDWIKTF. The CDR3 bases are TGTGCCACCTGGGATAGAGGGGATAGTAGTGATTGGATCAAGACGTTT.

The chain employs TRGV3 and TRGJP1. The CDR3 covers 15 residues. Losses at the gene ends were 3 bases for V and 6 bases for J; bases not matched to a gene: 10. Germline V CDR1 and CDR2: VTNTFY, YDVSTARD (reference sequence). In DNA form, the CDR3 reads TGTGCCACCTGGGACCCAACTGGGCCTGGTTGGTTCAAGATATTT. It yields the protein CATWDPTGPGWFKIF.

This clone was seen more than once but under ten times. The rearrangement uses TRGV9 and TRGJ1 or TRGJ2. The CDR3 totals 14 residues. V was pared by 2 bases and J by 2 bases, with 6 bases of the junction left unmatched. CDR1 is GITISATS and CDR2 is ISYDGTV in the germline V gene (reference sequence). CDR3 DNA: TGTGCCTTGTGGGAGGCAGCCCATTATTATAAGAAACTCTTT. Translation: CALWEAAHYYKKLF.

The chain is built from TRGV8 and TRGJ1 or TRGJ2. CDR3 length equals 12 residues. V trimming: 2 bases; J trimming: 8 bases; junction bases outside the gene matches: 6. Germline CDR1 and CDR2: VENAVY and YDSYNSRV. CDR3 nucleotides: TGTGCCACCTGGGATAAGGCCCATAAGAAACTCTTT. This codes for CATWDKAHKKLF.

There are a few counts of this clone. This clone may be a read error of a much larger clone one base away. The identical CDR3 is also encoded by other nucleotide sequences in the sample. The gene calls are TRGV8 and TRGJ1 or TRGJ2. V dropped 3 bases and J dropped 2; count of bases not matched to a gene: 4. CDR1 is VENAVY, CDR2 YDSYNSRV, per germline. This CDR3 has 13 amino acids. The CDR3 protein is CATWDPYYYKKLF. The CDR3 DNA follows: TGTGCCACCTGGGATCCGTATTATTATAAGAAACTCTTT.